This T cell receptor (beta chain) appears in the sequencing data of a study of CD8 T cells in Susac syndrome. Sequencing of TCR beta drew on CD8+ and CD4+ T cells from blood. In contrast to the negatively isolated CD8+ and CD4+ T cells, TEMRA cells were FACS-enriched. After extraction with the RNeasy kit, roughly 0.5 to 1 ug of the RNA was reverse transcribed using random hexamers. MiXCR, applied by TCRdb to the immunoSEQ multiplex PCR reads, yields one record per CDR3 protein. The sample contains 350,000 to 550,000 distinct CDR3 sequences, around 85% of which appear only once. The CDR3 loop spans 11 amino acids. V lost 5 bases to trimming and J lost 12 bases, with 11 bases between them.

The sequenced sample consisted of CD8+ T cells from PBMCs. The sequence came from a human donor with multiple sclerosis. The chain is built from TRBV12-3 or TRBV12-4 and TRBJ2-4, with a possible D match to TRBD1 (5 bases). Here the CDR3 reads CASSQGPPQYF. The CDR3, as DNA: TGTGCCAGCAGTCAGGGCCCTCCTCAGTACTTC.